This T cell receptor (beta chain) was sequenced during a study of blood T cell repertoires in COVID-19. Using immunoSEQ multiplex PCR, the repertoire was profiled, and TCRdb retains in-frame clones only, with some absent. This sample has 100,000 to 150,000 clones; around 88% occur once, and the top ten carry less than 5.5%. The CDR3 has 15 residues. The clonotype comes from a man in his fifties or sixties with COVID-19, enrolled during active disease. V gene TRBV21-1 combines with J gene TRBJ1-1. TRBV21-1 is classified as a pseudogene. Specimen: peripheral blood. The CDR3 region is CASSANGSSNTEAFF. The DNA for the CDR3 is TGTGCCAGCAGCGCAAACGGGTCATCGAACACTGAAGCTTTCTTT.